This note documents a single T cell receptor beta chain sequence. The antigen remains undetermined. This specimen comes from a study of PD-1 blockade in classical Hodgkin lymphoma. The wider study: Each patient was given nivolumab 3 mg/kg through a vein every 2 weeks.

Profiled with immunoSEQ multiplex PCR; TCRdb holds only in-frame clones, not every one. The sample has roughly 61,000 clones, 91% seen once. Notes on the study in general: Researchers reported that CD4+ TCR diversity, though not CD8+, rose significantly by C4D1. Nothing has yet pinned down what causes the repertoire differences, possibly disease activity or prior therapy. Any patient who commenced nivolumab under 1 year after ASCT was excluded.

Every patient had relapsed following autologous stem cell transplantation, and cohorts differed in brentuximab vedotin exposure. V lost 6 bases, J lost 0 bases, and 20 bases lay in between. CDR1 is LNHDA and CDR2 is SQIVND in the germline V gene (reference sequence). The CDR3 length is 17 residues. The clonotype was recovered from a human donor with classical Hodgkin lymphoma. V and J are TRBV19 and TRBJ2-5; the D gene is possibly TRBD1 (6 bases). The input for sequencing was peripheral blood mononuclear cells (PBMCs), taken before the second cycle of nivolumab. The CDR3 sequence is CASSPSGARRYQETQYF. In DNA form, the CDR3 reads TGTGCCAGTAGCCCCTCAGGGGCCAGACGGTACCAAGAGACCCAGTACTTC.